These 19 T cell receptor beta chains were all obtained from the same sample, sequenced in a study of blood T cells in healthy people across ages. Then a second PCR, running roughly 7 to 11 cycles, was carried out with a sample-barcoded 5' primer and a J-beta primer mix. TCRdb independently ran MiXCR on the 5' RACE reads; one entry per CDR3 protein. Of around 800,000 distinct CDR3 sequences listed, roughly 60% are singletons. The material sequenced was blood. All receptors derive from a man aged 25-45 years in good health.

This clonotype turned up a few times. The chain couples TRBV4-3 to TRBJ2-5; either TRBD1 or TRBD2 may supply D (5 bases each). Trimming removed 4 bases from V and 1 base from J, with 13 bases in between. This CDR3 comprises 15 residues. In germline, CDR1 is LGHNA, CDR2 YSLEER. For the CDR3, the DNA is TGCGCCAGCAGCCGGGTCCGAGGGGCCCAAGAGACCCAGTACTTC. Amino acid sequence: CASSRVRGAQETQYF.

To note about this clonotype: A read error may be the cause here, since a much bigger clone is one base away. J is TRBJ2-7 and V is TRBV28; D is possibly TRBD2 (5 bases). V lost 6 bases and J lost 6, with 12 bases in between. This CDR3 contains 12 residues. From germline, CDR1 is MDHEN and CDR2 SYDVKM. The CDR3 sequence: CASRFTGFEQYF. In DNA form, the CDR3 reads TGTGCCAGCAGGTTCACGGGGTTCGAGCAGTACTTC. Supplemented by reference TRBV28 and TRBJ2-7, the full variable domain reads DVKVTQSSRYLVKRTGEKVFLECVQDMDHENMFWYRQDPGLGLRLIYFSYDVKMKEKGDIPEGYSVSREKKERFSLILESASTNQTSMYLCASRFTGFEQYFGPGTRLTVT.

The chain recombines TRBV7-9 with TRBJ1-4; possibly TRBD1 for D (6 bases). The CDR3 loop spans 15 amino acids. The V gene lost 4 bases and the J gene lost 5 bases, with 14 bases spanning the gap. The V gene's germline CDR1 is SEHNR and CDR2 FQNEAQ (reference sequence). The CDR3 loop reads CASSSQTGQNEKLFF. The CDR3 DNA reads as TGTGCCAGCAGCTCACAGACAGGTCAGAATGAAAAACTGTTTTTT.

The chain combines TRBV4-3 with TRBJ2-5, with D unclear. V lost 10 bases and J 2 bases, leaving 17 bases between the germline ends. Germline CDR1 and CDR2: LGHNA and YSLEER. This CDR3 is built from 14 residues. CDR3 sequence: CANERRILQETQYF. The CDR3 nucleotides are TGCGCCAACGAAAGACGGATTTTACAAGAGACCCAGTACTTC.

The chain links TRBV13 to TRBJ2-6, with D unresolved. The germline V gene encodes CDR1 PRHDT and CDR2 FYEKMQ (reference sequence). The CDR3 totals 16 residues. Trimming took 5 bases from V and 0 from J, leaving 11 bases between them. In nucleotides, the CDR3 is TGTGCCAGCAGCCCCACAGAAGGCTCTGGGGCCAACGTCCTGACTTTC. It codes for CASSPTEGSGANVLTF.

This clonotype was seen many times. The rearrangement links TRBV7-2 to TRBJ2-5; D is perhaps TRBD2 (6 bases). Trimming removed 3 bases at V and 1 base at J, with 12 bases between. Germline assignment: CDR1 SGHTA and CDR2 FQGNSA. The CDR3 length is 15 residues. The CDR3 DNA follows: TGTGCCAGCAGCTTCGGCGGGGTTTTCCAAGAGACCCAGTACTTC. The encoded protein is CASSFGGVFQETQYF.

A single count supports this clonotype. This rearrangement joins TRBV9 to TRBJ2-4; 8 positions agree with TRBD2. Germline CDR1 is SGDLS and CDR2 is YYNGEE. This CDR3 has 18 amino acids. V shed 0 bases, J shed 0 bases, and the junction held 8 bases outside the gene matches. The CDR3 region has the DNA TGTGCCAGCAGCGTAGGGAGCGGGGGAGTAATAGCCAAAAACATTCAGTACTTC. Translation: CASSVGSGGVIAKNIQYF.

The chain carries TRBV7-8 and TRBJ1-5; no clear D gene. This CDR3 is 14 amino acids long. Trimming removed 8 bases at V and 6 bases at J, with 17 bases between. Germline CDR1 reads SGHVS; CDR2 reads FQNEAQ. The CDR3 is CASASAGHAQPQHF. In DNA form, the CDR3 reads TGTGCCAGCGCCTCTGCCGGCCATGCTCAGCCCCAGCATTTT.

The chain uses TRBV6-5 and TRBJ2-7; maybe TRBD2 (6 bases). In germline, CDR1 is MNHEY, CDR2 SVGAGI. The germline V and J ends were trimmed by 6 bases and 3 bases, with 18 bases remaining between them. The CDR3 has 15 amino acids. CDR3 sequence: CASRSRMEGSYEQYF. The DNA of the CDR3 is TGTGCCAGCAGATCCAGGATGGAGGGTAGCTACGAGCAGTACTTC.

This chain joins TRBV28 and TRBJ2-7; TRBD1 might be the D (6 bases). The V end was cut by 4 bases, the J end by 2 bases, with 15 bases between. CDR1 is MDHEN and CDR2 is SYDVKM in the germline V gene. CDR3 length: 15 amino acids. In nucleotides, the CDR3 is TGTGCCAGCAGTTCAGCCCACTGGGGGCCCTACGAGCAGTACTTC. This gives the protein CASSSAHWGPYEQYF.

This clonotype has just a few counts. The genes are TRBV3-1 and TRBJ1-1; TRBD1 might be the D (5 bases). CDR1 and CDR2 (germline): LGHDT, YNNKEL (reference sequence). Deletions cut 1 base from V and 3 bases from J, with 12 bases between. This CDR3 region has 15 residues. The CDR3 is CASSQVGHGDTEAFF. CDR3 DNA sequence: TGTGCCAGCAGCCAAGTCGGACACGGGGACACTGAAGCTTTCTTT.

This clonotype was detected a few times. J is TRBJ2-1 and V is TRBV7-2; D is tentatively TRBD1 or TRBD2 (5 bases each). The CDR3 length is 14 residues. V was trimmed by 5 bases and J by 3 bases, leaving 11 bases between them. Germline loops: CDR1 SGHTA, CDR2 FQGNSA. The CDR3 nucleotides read TGTGCCAGCAGCACGGGACCCCTCTACAATGAGCAGTTCTTC. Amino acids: CASSTGPLYNEQFF.

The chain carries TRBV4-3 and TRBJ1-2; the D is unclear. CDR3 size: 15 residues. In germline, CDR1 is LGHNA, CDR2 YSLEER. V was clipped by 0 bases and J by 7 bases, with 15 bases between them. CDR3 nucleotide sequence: TGCGCCAGCAGCCAAGATGCGACTGGCTTGGGTGGCTACACCTTC. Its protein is CASSQDATGLGGYTF.

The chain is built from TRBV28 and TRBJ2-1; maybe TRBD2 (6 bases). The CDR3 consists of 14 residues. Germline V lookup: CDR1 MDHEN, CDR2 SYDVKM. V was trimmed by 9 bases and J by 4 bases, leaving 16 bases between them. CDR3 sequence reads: CASLIAVGYNEQFF. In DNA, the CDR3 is TGTGCCAGTCTGATAGCGGTGGGATACAATGAGCAGTTCTTC. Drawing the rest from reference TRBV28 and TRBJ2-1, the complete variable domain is DVKVTQSSRYLVKRTGEKVFLECVQDMDHENMFWYRQDPGLGLRLIYFSYDVKMKEKGDIPEGYSVSREKKERFSLILESASTNQTSMYLCASLIAVGYNEQFFGPGTRLTVL.

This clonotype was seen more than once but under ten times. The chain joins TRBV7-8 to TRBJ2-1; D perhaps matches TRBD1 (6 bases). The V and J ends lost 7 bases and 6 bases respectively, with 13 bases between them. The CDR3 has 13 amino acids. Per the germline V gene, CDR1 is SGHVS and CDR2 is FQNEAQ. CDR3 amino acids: CASNQGLGNEQFF. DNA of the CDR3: TGTGCCAGCAACCAGGGGTTGGGCAATGAGCAGTTCTTC.

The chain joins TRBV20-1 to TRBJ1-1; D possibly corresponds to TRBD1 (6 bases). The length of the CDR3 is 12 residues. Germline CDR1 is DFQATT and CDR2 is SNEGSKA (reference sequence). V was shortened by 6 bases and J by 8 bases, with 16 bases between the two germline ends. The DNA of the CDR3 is TGCAGTGCCTCCGGGACATGGCGGGAAGCTTTCTTT. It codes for CSASGTWREAFF.

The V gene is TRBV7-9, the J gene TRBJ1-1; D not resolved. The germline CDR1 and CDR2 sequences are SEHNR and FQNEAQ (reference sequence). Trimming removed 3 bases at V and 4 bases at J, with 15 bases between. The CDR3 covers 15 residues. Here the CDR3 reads CASSFPAVSGTEAFF. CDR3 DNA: TGTGCCAGCAGCTTTCCCGCGGTATCGGGCACTGAAGCTTTCTTT.

CDR3 amino acids: CSLVRLAGGSWKETQYF. The CDR3 DNA follows: TGCAGCTTAGTTAGACTAGCGGGGGGGTCTTGGAAAGAGACCCAGTACTTC. This chain connects TRBV20-1 to TRBJ2-5, with 14 bases fitting TRBD2. The CDR3 extends over 17 amino acids. Germline assignment: CDR1 DFQATT and CDR2 SNEGSKA (reference sequence).

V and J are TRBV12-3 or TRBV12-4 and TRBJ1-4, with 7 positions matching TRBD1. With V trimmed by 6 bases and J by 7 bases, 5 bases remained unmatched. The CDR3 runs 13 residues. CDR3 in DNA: TGTGCCAGCAGGCACAGGGGTGGTGAAAAACTGTTTTTT. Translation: CASRHRGGEKLFF.